This TCR beta chain was retrieved from a study of blood T cell repertoires in COVID-19. In this sample, this clone turned up a few times. Someone with COVID-19 had been met by exposed participants within 2 weeks before study entry. Data came from immunoSEQ multiplex PCR; TCRdb stores just in-frame clones and leaves some out. The sample has around 220,000 clones, 90% seen once. The CDR3 has 16 amino acids. The clonotype comes from a man aged 25 to 45 who had been exposed to COVID-19. The chain carries TRBV21-1 and TRBJ1-5; the table calls TRBD1, which could not be checked here. TRBV21-1 is flagged as a pseudogene. The sequencing sample was made of PBMCs or T cells enriched from blood (not recorded which). DNA of the CDR3: TGTGCCAGCAGCAAAGATGGCAGGAATGTGGGTCAGCCCCAGCATTTT. Translation: CASSKDGRNVGQPQHF.